The clone carrying this TCR beta chain has a handful of counts. What it recognizes is unknown. These data come from a study of T cells after yellow fever vaccination. Study results and caveats: A weaker secondary response peaked on day 5, the primary on day 15.

MiXCR, applied by TCRdb to the 5' RACE reads, yields one record per CDR3 protein. Of 300,000 to 350,000 distinct CDR3 sequences listed, 3% to 4.5% are singletons. The specimen was PBMCs, collected 5 days after the yellow fever booster vaccination. This sequence originates from a young man who received the YFV17D yellow fever vaccine.

The CDR3 DNA reads TGCGCCAGCAGCTTGTTCTTCGGTAGCAATCAGCCCCAGCATTTT. It specifies CASSLFFGSNQPQHF. J is TRBJ1-5 and V is TRBV5-1, with D unclear. Germline V gene lookup returns CDR1 SGHRS and CDR2 YFSETQ. CDR3 size: 15 residues. V was clipped by 1 base and J by 0 bases, with 8 bases between them.